The clone carrying this T cell receptor beta chain was observed once. This entry comes from a study of blood T cell repertoires in COVID-19. Across the whole study: The origin of the acute and convalescent COVID-19 samples was the United States, Italy and Spain. T cells, B-cell-depleted T cells, or PBMCs provided the cDNA or gDNA that served as material.

Trimming stripped 3 bases from V and 1 base from J, with 8 bases between. The CDR3 is 14 residues long. Germline assignment: CDR1 SNHLY and CDR2 FYNNEI. Authors' methods: Amplification of reference gene primers provided the estimated nucleated cell counts. Data came from immunoSEQ multiplex PCR; TCRdb stores just in-frame clones and leaves some out. The V and J calls and clone size come from that table; D and trimming were worked out from the DNA. The sample has around 450,000 clones; around 88% are singletons. This sequence joins TRBV2 and TRBJ2-3, with unresolved D. Sample: peripheral blood. This clonotype was sampled from a woman aged 25 to 39 with acute or convalescent COVID-19. CDR3: CASSDRRGTDTQYF. The CDR3 nucleotides read TGTGCCAGCAGTGATCGCCGGGGCACAGATACGCAGTATTTT.